This note documents a single TCR beta chain sequence. Its antigen is undetermined. Germline-derived CDR1 and CDR2 are SGHTA and FQGNSA. V gave up 3 bases and J gave up 5 bases, with 20 bases separating them. There are 16 residues in the CDR3. The PCR contained 60 Vbeta and 13 Jbeta primers. The table came from immunoSEQ multiplex PCR; TCRdb's copy has only in-frame clones and leaves some out. The table has under 200,000 clones, 70% to 90% seen once; the top ten hold 2.5% to 3%. This entry belongs to a study of cytomegalovirus exposure and HLA in healthy donors. Findings and limits, study-wide: The only immune exposure information that was available was CMV serostatus. Through in vitro validation, a few CMV-associated chains were shown to be specific for CMV antigens. According to reports, the classifier identified cytomegalovirus status with high specificity and sensitivity.

Though probably carrying unrecorded immune exposures, donors were nominally healthy at sampling. The clonotype comes from a man in his thirties or forties in good health and CMV-seropositive. Sequences were obtained from PBMCs. The chain has TRBV7-2 and TRBJ2-7; D possibly corresponds to TRBD2 (7 bases). The CDR3 here is CASSLRGLGLPDEQYF. In nucleotides, the CDR3 is TGTGCCAGCAGCTTGCGGGGGCTGGGACTCCCCGACGAGCAGTACTTC.